These 5 T cell receptor beta chains were sequenced from one sample in a study of CD8+CD57+ T cells in acquired aplastic anemia. Profiling that covered TCR beta VDJ and CDR3 relied on genomic DNA as its template. MiXCR was run by TCRdb on the reads, yielding one entry per CDR3 protein. In the table there are around 150,000 distinct CDR3 sequences, approximately 44% of which are singletons. Material: sorted CD4+, CD8+, or CD8+CD57+ T cells (not recorded which) from PBMCs. The source is a human donor in good health.

In this sample, this clonotype turned up a few times. The chain couples TRBV9 to TRBJ2-3, with D perhaps being TRBD1 or TRBD2 (5 bases each). Germline V gene data show CDR1 as SGDLS and CDR2 as YYNGEE. With 3 bases removed from V and 0 bases from J, the gap between germline ends came to 26 bases. The CDR3 is 20 amino acids. The CDR3 bases are TGTGCCAGCAGCGCAAGTGCTGGATATTCGGGGCAGGCTAGCACAGATACGCAGTATTTT. Translating it yields CASSASAGYSGQASTDTQYF.

In this sample, this clonotype turned up a few times. This chain links TRBV18 with TRBJ2-2, with D hard to call. Germline V gene lookup returns CDR1 KGHSH and CDR2 LQKENI. The CDR3 length is 15 residues. V was cut by 2 bases and J by 3 bases, with 10 bases left in between. Here the CDR3 reads CASSPTVGDTGELFF. The CDR3, as DNA: TGTGCCAGCTCACCAACGGTTGGGGACACCGGGGAGCTGTTTTTT. Supplemented by reference TRBV18 and TRBJ2-2, the full variable domain reads NAGVMQNPRHLVRRRGQEARLRCSPMKGHSHVYWYRQLPEEGLKFMVYLQKENIIDESGMPKERFSAEFPKEGPSILRIQQVVRGDSAAYFCASSPTVGDTGELFFGEGSRLTVL.

This clonotype appeared a few times. This chain connects TRBV19 to TRBJ1-1, with unresolved D. Germline CDR1 is LNHDA and CDR2 is SQIVND (reference sequence). The CDR3 is 12 amino acids. The ends were cut back, 4 bases at V and 1 base at J, with 4 bases in the middle. CDR3 in amino acids: CASSNRNTEAFF. DNA of the CDR3: TGTGCCAGTAGTAACAGGAACACTGAAGCTTTCTTT.

This clonotype was recorded a few times. The chain recombines TRBV29-1 with TRBJ2-5; 11 nucleotides agree with TRBD1. Germline values: CDR1 SQVTM, CDR2 ANQGSEA. V was pared by 4 bases and J by 4 bases, with 2 bases of the junction left unmatched. The length of the CDR3 is 13 residues. The chain's CDR3 is CSVGGQGGETQYF. CDR3 in DNA: TGCAGCGTTGGGGGACAGGGGGGAGAGACCCAGTACTTC.

The V gene is TRBV10-3, the J gene TRBJ2-1; 10 positions match TRBD2. CDR1 and CDR2 from the germline V gene are ENHRY and SYGVKD. The CDR3 loop spans 18 amino acids. V lost 10 bases to trimming and J lost 3 bases; unmatched junction nucleotides: 18. DNA for the CDR3: TGTGCCACACGGCAACTAGCGGGGAAACCTACCAACTACAATGAGCAGTTCTTC. Translation gives CATRQLAGKPTNYNEQFF.